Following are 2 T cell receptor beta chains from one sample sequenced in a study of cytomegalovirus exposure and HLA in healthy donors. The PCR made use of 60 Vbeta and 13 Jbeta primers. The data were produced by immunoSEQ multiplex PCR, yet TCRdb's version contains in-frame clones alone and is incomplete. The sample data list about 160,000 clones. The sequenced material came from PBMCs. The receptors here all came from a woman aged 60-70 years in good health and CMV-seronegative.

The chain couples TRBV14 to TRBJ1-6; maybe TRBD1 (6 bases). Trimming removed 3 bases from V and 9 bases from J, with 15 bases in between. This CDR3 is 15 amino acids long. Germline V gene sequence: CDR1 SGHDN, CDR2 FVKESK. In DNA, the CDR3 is TGTGCCAGCAGCCAGGGCGCACAGGGAAGTTCACCCCTCCACTTT. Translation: CASSQGAQGSSPLHF.

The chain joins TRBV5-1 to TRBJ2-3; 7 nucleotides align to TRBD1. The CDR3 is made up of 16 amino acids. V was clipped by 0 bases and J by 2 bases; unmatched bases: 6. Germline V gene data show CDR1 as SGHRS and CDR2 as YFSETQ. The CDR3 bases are TGCGCCAGCAGCTTGGCGAGGGACAGTTTCACAGATACGCAGTATTTT. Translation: CASSLARDSFTDTQYF.